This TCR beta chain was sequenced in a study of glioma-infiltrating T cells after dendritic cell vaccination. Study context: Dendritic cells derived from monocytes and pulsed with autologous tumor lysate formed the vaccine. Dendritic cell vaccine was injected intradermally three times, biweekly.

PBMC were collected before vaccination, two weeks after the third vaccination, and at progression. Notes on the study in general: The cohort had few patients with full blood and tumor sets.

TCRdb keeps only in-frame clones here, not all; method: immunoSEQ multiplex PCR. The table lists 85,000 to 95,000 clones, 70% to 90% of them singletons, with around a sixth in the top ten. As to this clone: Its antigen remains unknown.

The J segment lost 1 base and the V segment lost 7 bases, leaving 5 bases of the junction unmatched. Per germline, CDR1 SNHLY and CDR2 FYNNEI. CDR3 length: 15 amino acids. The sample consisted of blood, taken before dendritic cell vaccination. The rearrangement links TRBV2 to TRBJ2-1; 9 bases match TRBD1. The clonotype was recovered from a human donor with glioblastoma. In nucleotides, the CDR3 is TGTGCCAGCATCCTGGACAGGGGTTCCTACAATGAGCAGTTCTTC. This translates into CASILDRGSYNEQFF.